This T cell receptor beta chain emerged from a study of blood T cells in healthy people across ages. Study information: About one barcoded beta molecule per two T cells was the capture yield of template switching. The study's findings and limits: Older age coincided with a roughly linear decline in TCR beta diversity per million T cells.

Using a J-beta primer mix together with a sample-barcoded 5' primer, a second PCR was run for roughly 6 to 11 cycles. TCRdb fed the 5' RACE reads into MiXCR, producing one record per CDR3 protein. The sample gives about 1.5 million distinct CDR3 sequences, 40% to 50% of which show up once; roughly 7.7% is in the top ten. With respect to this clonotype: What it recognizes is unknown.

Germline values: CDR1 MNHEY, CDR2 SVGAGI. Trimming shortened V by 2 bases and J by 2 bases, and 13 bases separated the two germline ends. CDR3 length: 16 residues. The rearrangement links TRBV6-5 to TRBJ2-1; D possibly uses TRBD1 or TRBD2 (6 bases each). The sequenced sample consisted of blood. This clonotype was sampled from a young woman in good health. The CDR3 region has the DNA TGTGCCAGCAGTTACAGGGGGGCCTTGGCCTACAATGAGCAGTTCTTC. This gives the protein CASSYRGALAYNEQFF.